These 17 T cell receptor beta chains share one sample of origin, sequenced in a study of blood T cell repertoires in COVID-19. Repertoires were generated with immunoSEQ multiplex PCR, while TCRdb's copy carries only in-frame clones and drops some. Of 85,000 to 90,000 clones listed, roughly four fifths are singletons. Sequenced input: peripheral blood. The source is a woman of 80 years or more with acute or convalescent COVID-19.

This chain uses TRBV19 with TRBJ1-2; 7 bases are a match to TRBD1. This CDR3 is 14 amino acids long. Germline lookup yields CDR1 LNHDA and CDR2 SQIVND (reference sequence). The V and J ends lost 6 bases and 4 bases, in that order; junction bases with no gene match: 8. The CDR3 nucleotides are TGTGCCAGTAGACCAAGAGGGGGCAGCTATGGCTACACCTTC. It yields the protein CASRPRGGSYGYTF.

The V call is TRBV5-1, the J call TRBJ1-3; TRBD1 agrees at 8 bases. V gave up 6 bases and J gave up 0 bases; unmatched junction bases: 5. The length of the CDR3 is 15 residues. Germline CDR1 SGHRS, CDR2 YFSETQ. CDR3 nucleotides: TGCGCCAGCACCCAGGGGACAGGCTCTGGAAACACCATATATTTT. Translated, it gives CASTQGTGSGNTIYF. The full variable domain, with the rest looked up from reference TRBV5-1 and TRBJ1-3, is KAGVTQTPRYLIKTRGQQVTLSCSPISGHRSVSWYQQTPGQGLQFLFEYFSETQRNKGNFPGRFSGRQFSNSRSEMNVSTLELGDSALYLCASTQGTGSGNTIYFGEGSWLTVV.

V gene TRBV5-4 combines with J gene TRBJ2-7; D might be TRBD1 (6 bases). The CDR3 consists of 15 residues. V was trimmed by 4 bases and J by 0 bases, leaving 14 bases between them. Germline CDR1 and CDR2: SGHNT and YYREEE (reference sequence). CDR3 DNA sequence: TGTGCCAGCAGCCCGGACAGCGCGAGCTCCTACGAGCAGTACTTC. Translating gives CASSPDSASSYEQYF.

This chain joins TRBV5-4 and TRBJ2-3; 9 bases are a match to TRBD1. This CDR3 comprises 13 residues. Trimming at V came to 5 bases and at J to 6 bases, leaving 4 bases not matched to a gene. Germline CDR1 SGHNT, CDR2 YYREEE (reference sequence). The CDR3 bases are TGTGCCAGCAGTTTTACAGGGGGCGATACGCAGTATTTT. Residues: CASSFTGGDTQYF.

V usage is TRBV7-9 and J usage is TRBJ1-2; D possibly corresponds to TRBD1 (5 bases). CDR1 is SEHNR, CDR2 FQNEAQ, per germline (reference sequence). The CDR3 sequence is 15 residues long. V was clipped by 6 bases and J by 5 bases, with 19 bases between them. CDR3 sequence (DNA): TGTGCCAGCAGACCAACCGCCGGGGGAATTTATGGCTACACCTTC. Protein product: CASRPTAGGIYGYTF.

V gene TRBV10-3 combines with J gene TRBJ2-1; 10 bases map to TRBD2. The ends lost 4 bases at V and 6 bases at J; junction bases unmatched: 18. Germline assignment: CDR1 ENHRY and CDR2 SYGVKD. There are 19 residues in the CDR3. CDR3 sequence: CAISVGLAGESLRGNEQFF. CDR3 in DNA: TGTGCCATCAGTGTCGGGCTAGCGGGGGAGTCGCTCCGGGGCAATGAGCAGTTCTTC.

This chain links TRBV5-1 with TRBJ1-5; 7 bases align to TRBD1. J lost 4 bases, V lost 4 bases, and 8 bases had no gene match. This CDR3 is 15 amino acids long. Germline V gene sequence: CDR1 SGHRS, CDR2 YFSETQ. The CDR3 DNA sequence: TGCGCCAGCAGCCCCGAGGGGACAGTTAATCAGCCCCAGCATTTT. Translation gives CASSPEGTVNQPQHF. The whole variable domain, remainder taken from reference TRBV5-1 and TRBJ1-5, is KAGVTQTPRYLIKTRGQQVTLSCSPISGHRSVSWYQQTPGQGLQFLFEYFSETQRNKGNFPGRFSGRQFSNSRSEMNVSTLELGDSALYLCASSPEGTVNQPQHFGDGTRLSIL.

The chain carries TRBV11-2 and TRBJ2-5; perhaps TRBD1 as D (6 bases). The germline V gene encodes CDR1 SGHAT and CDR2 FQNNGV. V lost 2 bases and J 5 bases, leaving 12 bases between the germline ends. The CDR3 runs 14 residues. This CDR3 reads CASSLRQDGETQYF. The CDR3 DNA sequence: TGTGCCAGCAGCTTAAGACAGGACGGCGAGACCCAGTACTTC.

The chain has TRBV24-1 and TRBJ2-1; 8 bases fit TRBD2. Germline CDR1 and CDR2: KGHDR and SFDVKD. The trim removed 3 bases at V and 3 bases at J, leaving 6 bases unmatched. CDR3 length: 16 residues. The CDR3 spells CATSDPFAGGYNEQFF. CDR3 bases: TGTGCCACCAGTGATCCCTTCGCGGGAGGCTACAATGAGCAGTTCTTC.

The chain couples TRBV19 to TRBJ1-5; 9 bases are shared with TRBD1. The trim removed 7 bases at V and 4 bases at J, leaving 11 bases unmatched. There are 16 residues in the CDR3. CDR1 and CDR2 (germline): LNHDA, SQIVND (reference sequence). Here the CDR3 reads CASTYPGTGQNQPQHF. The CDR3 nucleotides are TGTGCCAGTACCTATCCAGGGACAGGGCAAAATCAGCCCCAGCATTTT.

The CDR3 bases are TGTGCCAGCAGTGATACAGGGTCGGAGACCCAGTACTTC. This translates into CASSDTGSETQYF. The chain combines TRBV2 with TRBJ2-5; D is perhaps TRBD1 (6 bases). CDR1 and CDR2 (germline): SNHLY, FYNNEI. The ends were cut back, 3 bases at V and 5 bases at J, with 10 bases in the middle. The CDR3 loop spans 13 amino acids.

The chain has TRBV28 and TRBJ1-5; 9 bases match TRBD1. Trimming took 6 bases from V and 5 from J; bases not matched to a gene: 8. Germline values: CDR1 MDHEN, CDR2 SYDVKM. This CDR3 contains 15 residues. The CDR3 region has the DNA TGTGCCAGCAGCAGAGCGGGACAGGGTGATCAGCCCCAGCATTTT. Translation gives CASSRAGQGDQPQHF.

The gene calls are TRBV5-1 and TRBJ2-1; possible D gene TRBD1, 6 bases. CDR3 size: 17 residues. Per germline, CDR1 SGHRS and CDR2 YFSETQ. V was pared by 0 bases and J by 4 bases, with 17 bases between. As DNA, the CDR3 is TGCGCCAGCAGCTTGGGCCCCCGCGCAGGGGATTACAATGAGCAGTTCTTC. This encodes CASSLGPRAGDYNEQFF.

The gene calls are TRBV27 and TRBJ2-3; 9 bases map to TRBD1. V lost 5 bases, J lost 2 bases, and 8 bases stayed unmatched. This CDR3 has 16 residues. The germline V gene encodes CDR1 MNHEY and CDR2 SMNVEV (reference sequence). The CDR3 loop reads CASSLGQGRITDTQYF. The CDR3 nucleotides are TGTGCCAGCAGTCTCGGACAGGGGAGGATCACAGATACGCAGTATTTT.

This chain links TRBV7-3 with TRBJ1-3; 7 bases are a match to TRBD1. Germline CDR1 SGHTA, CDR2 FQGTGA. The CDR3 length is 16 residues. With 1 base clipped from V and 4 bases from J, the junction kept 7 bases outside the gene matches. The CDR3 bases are TGTGCCAGCAGCTTAAACCCCGGGACAGCGGGAAACACCATATATTTT. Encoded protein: CASSLNPGTAGNTIYF. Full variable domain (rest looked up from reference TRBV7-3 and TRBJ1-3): GAGVSQTPSNKVTEKGKYVELRCDPISGHTALYWYRQSLGQGPEFLIYFQGTGAADDSGLPNDRFFAVRPEGSVSTLKIQRTERGDSAVYLCASSLNPGTAGNTIYFGEGSWLTVV.

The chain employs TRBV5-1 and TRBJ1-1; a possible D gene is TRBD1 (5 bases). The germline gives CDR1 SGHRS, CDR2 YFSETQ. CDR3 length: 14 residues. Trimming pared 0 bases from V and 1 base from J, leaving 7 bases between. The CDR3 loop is CASSLDQGNTEAFF. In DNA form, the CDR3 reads TGCGCCAGCAGCTTGGACCAGGGGAACACTGAAGCTTTCTTT.

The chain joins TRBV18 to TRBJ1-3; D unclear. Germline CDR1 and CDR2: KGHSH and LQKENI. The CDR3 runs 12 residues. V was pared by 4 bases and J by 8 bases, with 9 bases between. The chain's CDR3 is CASSRSEDTIYF. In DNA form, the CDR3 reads TGTGCCAGCTCACGATCAGAGGACACCATATATTTT.